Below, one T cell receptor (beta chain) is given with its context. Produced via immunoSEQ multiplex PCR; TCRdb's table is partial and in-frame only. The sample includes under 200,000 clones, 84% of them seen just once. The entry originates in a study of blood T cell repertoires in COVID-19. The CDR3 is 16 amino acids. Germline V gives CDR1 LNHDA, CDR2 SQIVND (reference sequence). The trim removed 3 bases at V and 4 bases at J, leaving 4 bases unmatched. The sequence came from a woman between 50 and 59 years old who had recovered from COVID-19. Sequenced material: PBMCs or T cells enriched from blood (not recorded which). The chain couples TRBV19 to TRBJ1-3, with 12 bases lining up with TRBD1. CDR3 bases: TGTGCCAGTAGTATGGGGGGACAGGGGGCCGGAAACACCATATATTTT. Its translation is CASSMGGQGAGNTIYF.